The source of this TCR beta chain is a study of beta chain features in type 1 diabetes. Study results and limitations: A greater similarity of naive, central memory and Treg TCRB repertoires was seen among patients than among healthy donors. For Type 1 diabetes patients, all four CD4+ subsets carried TCRB CDR3s that were moderately but significantly shorter.

The CDR3 length is 16 residues. Germline CDR1 MNHNY, CDR2 SVGAGI (reference sequence). V lost 2 bases, J lost 3 bases, and 6 bases stayed unmatched. As to this clone: Antigen specificity is unknown.

The study reverse transcribed the entire isolated RNA, so it sequenced expressed TCRB transcripts. Sequenced by immunoSEQ multiplex PCR; TCRdb stores in-frame clones only, minus some. The sample has over 150,000 clones, about 7.9% seen once. V is TRBV6-6 and J is TRBJ2-3; 9 nucleotides line up with TRBD2. This clonotype originated in a man younger than 35 with type 1 diabetes. Specimen: central memory CD4+ T cells from blood. DNA of the CDR3: TGTGCCAGCAGTTACAGCGGGGGGCAGGGAACAGATACGCAGTATTTT. This translates into CASSYSGGQGTDTQYF.